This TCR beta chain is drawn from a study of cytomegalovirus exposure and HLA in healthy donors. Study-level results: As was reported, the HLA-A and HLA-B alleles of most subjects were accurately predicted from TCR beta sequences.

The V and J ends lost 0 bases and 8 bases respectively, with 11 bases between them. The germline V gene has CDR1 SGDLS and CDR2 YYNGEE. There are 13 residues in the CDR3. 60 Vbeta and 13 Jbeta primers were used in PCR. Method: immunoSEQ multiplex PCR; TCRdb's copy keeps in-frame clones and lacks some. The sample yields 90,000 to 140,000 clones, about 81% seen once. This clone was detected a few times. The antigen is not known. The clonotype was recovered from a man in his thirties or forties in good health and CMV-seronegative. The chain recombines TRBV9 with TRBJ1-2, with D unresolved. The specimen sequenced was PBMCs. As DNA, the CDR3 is TGTGCCAGCAGCGTAGGGCAGAAGAACGGCTACACCTTC. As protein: CASSVGQKNGYTF.